This T cell receptor beta chain was captured by sequencing in a study of blood T cell repertoires in COVID-19 (dated by TCRdb to 2020 to 2022). A note on the overall study: The collaborator samples originated in the United States, Italy and Spain and spanned the acute and convalescent phases of COVID-19. The prospective study material was composed of cDNA or gDNA derived from T cells, B-cell-depleted T cells, or PBMCs. Deeply sampled blood TCRbeta repertoires from subjects exposed to, actively infected with, or recovered from COVID-19 were included in the dataset. The repertoires were released in a freely available public database intended as a resource for research on the immune response to SARS-CoV-2. Samples were obtained from the ongoing ImmuneRACE study (first 160 participants) and from about 1,300 subjects provided by 6 global collaborators. Sample metadata almost always included a de-identified subject ID, COVID-19 status, age in years and sex. HLA class I and class II types, where available, came from metadata supplied by the sample provider rather than from assay-based typing. The full study reports these points: The amount of clinical and demographic metadata varied by source and participant and was provided uncurated.

The collaborating institutions used their own protocols to collect whole blood in K2EDTA tubes. For TCRbeta analysis, collaborators shipped samples as frozen whole blood, isolated PBMCs, or DNA extracted from either of those sample types. TCRbeta CDR3 regions were amplified from genomic DNA using the immunoSEQ Assay, a bias-controlled multiplex PCR. In the authors' own workflow: The number of nucleated cells in each sample was estimated from the amplification of reference gene primers within the assay. Sequence reads were collapsed and filtered to measure the absolute abundance of every unique TCRbeta CDR3 rearrangement. For each sample, productive Simpson clonality was calculated as the square root of Simpson's diversity index across productive rearrangements. Held by TCRdb, this immuneACCESS table contains in-frame sequences only and omits some clones. Under half of the omission traces to an unresolved V gene where checked; the cause of the rest is unknown. V and J calls plus clone size are reproduced from that table; the DNA served to infer D and trimming. The sample table holds about 220,000 clones, of which 80% to 85% were seen once. The ten largest clones represent approximately 2.5% of the sample.

Of note for this clone: This clone's antigen is unknown. Within one base of it there is no much larger clone, and no base qualities were kept.

The germline V gene encodes CDR1 GTSNPN and CDR2 SVGIG (reference sequence). V loses 4 bases, J loses 1 base, and the germline ends lie 13 bases apart. The CDR3 covers 14 residues, taking in both the cysteine and the phenylalanine. The only DNA kept is the CDR3, 42 bases in frame from the first base. This sequence was found in a woman between 55 and 75 years old with acute or convalescent COVID-19. Recombination connected TRBV30 to TRBJ1-1; the best D guess is TRBD1, with 5 bases matching. Sample: peripheral blood. The sequenced DNA is TGTGCCTGGAACCTTGGGCAGGGGAACACTGAAGCTTTCTTT. Translated, it reads CAWNLGQGNTEAFF.